Below, 18 T cell receptor beta chains from the same sample are listed, as sequenced in a study of patients and donors after allogeneic stem cell transplantation. TCRdb re-called the RT-PCR reads through MiXCR, storing one row per CDR3 protein. Of about 960,000 distinct CDR3 sequences in the sample, approximately 18% are singletons; the top ten hold 5% to 7.5%. Sequenced sample: blood, either unsorted or a sorted T cell fraction (not recorded which). Receptors were obtained from a human donor who was either an allogeneic HSCT recipient or a stem cell or donor lymphocyte infusion donor (not recorded which). It is not recorded whose cells these are; they may come from a transplant donor.

This clonotype was counted between two and nine times. For the CDR3, the DNA is TGTGCCAGCAAGGGGGACATAGACTACGAGCAGTACTTC. Amino acids: CASKGDIDYEQYF. This chain links TRBV2 with TRBJ2-7, with a tentative D call TRBD1 (6 bases). This CDR3 is 13 amino acids long. Germline-derived CDR1 and CDR2 are SNHLY and FYNNEI. V lost 7 bases, J lost 3 bases, and 13 bases lay in between.

V and J are TRBV7-6 and TRBJ1-1; D is possibly TRBD1 (5 bases). Germline-derived CDR1 and CDR2 are SGHVS and FNYEAQ. Trimming removed 5 bases at V and 1 base at J, with 20 bases between. CDR3 size: 17 residues. Here the CDR3 reads CASSQQLPGRENTEAFF. CDR3 bases: TGTGCCAGCAGCCAGCAACTCCCAGGGCGTGAGAACACTGAAGCTTTCTTT.

This clonotype has just a few counts. This chain connects TRBV12-3 or TRBV12-4 to TRBJ2-5; D gene unclear. The V and J ends lost 0 bases and 1 base respectively, with 9 bases between them. The CDR3 has 15 residues. CDR3 coding DNA: TGTGCCAGCAGTTTAGCGATGGGATCCCAAGAGACCCAGTACTTC. Its translation: CASSLAMGSQETQYF.

V is TRBV15 and J is TRBJ1-6; D gene uncertain. This CDR3 comprises 14 residues. Germline loops: CDR1 LNHNV, CDR2 YYDKDF (reference sequence). Trimming pared 2 bases from V and 7 bases from J, leaving 9 bases between. The DNA of the CDR3 is TGTGCCACCAGCAGATCGCACGGAAATTCACCCCTCCACTTT. Protein product: CATSRSHGNSPLHF.

This clonotype appeared a few times. The gene calls are TRBV2 and TRBJ1-1; D may be TRBD1 (5 bases). V was clipped by 7 bases and J by 6 bases, with 27 bases between them. Looked up from germline, CDR1 is SNHLY and CDR2 is FYNNEI. The CDR3 has 17 residues. The DNA of the CDR3 is TGTGCCAGCACCATGCAGGCAGGGCGGGGGTTCAGCGCTGAAGCTTTCTTT. Its translation: CASTMQAGRGFSAEAFF.

This clonotype has only a few counts. The chain employs TRBV4-1 and TRBJ2-1; the D gene is possibly TRBD2 (5 bases). V dropped 2 bases and J dropped 1 base, with 12 bases sitting between them. The CDR3 sequence is 16 residues long. Per the germline V gene, CDR1 is MGHRA and CDR2 is YSYEKL. The CDR3 coding sequence is TGCGCCAGCAGCCAATTGCGAGAGGGTTCCTACAATGAGCAGTTCTTC. Amino acids: CASSQLREGSYNEQFF.

The V and J genes are TRBV7-9 and TRBJ2-7, with no clear D. Per germline, CDR1 SEHNR and CDR2 FQNEAQ (reference sequence). V lost 3 bases to trimming and J lost 3 bases, with 9 bases between them. CDR3 size: 13 residues. The CDR3 DNA follows: TGTGCCAGCAGCTTCCTCTCAGACTACGAGCAGTACTTC. Amino acid sequence: CASSFLSDYEQYF.

This clonotype was detected only a few times. The chain has TRBV7-2 and TRBJ2-4; 7 nucleotides line up with TRBD1. This CDR3 region has 16 residues. Germline trimming cut 7 bases from V and 1 base from J; bases unmatched to any gene: 10. CDR1 and CDR2 from the germline V gene are SGHTA and FQGNSA. This CDR3 reads CASTVRQGLAKNIQYF. Written as DNA, the CDR3 is TGTGCCAGCACCGTTAGACAGGGTTTGGCCAAAAACATTCAGTACTTC.

The chain links TRBV7-2 to TRBJ1-1; D is unclear. Trimming left V 5 bases short and J 8 bases short, with 15 bases between. The CDR3 is 13 residues long. Per the germline V gene, CDR1 is SGHTA and CDR2 is FQGNSA. For the CDR3, the DNA is TGTGCCAGCAGCCTCCTCCCCCTAGGCGAAGCTTTCTTT. Translating gives CASSLLPLGEAFF.

This clonotype has ten or more counts. V is TRBV12-3 or TRBV12-4 and J is TRBJ1-1; no clear D. CDR3 length: 17 residues. V lost 5 bases and J 6 bases, leaving 25 bases between the germline ends. The CDR3 sequence is CASSPNTHSTKRAEAFF. DNA of the CDR3: TGTGCCAGCAGTCCCAATACACACTCCACCAAACGCGCTGAAGCTTTCTTT.

The chain combines TRBV4-1 with TRBJ1-6; no definite D call. This CDR3 has 17 amino acids. Germline V lookup: CDR1 MGHRA, CDR2 YSYEKL. V was clipped by 0 bases and J by 4 bases, with 13 bases between them. The CDR3 DNA follows: TGCGCCAGCAGCCAAGATTCGTCAGAGAGATATAATTCACCCCTCCACTTT. Its translation: CASSQDSSERYNSPLHF.

This clonotype was seen a few times. The rearrangement links TRBV24-1 to TRBJ1-1; 9 bases line up with TRBD1. V was pared by 5 bases and J by 7 bases, with 10 bases of the junction left unmatched. CDR3 length: 15 residues. Germline V gives CDR1 KGHDR, CDR2 SFDVKD. DNA for the CDR3: TGTGCCACCAGTGGTGGACAGGGGAACGGTGATGAAGCTTTCTTT. Its translation is CATSGGQGNGDEAFF.

This clonotype was counted only a few times. The CDR3 region has the DNA TGCGCCAGCAGCCAAGATATGTTGGGAAACTCCTACGAGCAGTACTTC. Residues: CASSQDMLGNSYEQYF. The chain uses TRBV4-3 and TRBJ2-7; D remains ambiguous. This CDR3 has 16 residues. The V end was cut by 0 bases, the J end by 0 bases, with 12 bases between. Germline assignment: CDR1 LGHNA and CDR2 YSLEER.

The chain is built from TRBV7-2 and TRBJ2-7; D not certain. The V gene lost 0 bases and the J gene lost 4 bases, with 7 bases spanning the gap. The length of the CDR3 is 13 residues. Germline CDR1 reads SGHTA; CDR2 reads FQGNSA. CDR3 amino acids: CASSLAFQYEQYF. CDR3 coding DNA: TGTGCCAGCAGCTTAGCGTTCCAGTACGAGCAGTACTTC.

This clonotype was recorded at least ten times. V and J are TRBV5-1 and TRBJ2-4; D is unclear. The V end was cut by 0 bases, the J end by 1 base, with 5 bases between. CDR1 is SGHRS and CDR2 is YFSETQ in the germline V gene. The CDR3 has 14 amino acids. In nucleotides, the CDR3 is TGCGCCAGCAGCTTGGACCGGGCCAAAAACATTCAGTACTTC. Its protein product is CASSLDRAKNIQYF.

This clonotype was counted a few times. The V gene is TRBV12-3 or TRBV12-4, the J gene TRBJ2-5; tentatively, D is TRBD1 (6 bases). With 2 bases removed from V and 2 bases from J, the gap between germline ends came to 12 bases. This CDR3 region has 15 residues. The CDR3, as DNA: TGTGCCAGCAGTTTACACAGGGCTGGGCAAGAGACCCAGTACTTC. Residues: CASSLHRAGQETQYF.

This clonotype was detected a few times. This CDR3 reads CASSGQYEQYF. DNA of the CDR3: TGTGCCAGCAGTGGCCAGTACGAGCAGTACTTC. This chain links TRBV4-2 with TRBJ2-7; D is unresolved. The CDR3 is 11 amino acids. Germline CDR1 and CDR2: LGHNA and YNFKEQ. With 6 bases removed from V and 4 bases from J, the gap between germline ends came to 7 bases.

This clonotype came up a few times. The CDR3 DNA is TGTGCCATCAGGAATCTCGGACTAGCGGGAGGGATGGATACGCAGTATTTT. This translates into CAIRNLGLAGGMDTQYF. The chain has TRBV10-3 and TRBJ2-3; 15 nucleotides align to TRBD2. The J segment lost 6 bases and the V segment lost 6 bases, leaving 10 bases of the junction unmatched. Germline V gives CDR1 ENHRY, CDR2 SYGVKD. The CDR3 has 17 amino acids.